This T cell receptor beta chain comes out of a study of T cells in Graves' hyperthyroidism and ophthalmopathy. V was pared by 3 bases and J by 2 bases, with 10 bases between. This CDR3 has 14 amino acids. Germline V gene sequence: CDR1 LGHDT, CDR2 YNNKEL (reference sequence). Amplification targeted TCR beta CDR3 regions from RNA transcripts. RT-PCR in the first round (using the HTBI primer set) targeted the TCR CDR3. TCRdb passed the multiplex PCR reads through MiXCR, listing each CDR3 protein once. The sample shows 550,000 to 650,000 distinct CDR3 sequences, 13% to 15% of them seen only once. Study-level results: In the blood, most expanded thyroid clonotypes above 0.001 appeared as well.

Worth noting for this clonotype: Its antigen remains unknown.

The receptor's source is a woman aged 40-49 years with Graves' hyperthyroidism. J is TRBJ1-1 and V is TRBV3-1; D unresolved. The sample was blood. This chain's CDR3 is CASSQRNGNTEAFF. The CDR3 coding sequence is TGTGCCAGCAGCCAGAGGAATGGAAACACTGAAGCTTTCTTT.